This T cell receptor beta chain came from a study of cytomegalovirus exposure and HLA in healthy donors. Study context: Membership in the Caucasian-associated ancestry cluster was found for 75% to 90% of roughly 400 genotyped donors. General study findings and limits: Some V segments could not be told apart, so they were left out, TRBV6-2 and TRBV6-3 among them. Later analysis identified 15,000 to 20,000 TCR beta sequences associated with HLA alleles, using a false discovery rate threshold of 0.05.

Amplification used 60 Vbeta primers and 13 Jbeta primers. Method: immunoSEQ multiplex PCR; TCRdb's copy keeps in-frame clones and lacks some. This sample has 180,000 or so clones, with 75% to 85% found just once. Trimming pared 0 bases from V and 6 bases from J, leaving 15 bases between. Germline V lookup: CDR1 MNHEY, CDR2 SVGAGI. This CDR3 has 15 residues. About this clone: The target antigen is unknown.

The V gene is TRBV6-5, the J gene TRBJ2-7, with a tentative D call TRBD2 (5 bases). Input material: PBMCs. The sequence was obtained from a woman in her twenties or thirties in good health and CMV-seropositive. The DNA for the CDR3 is TGTGCCAGCAGTTACTCGACGAAAGCTCGGGGCGAGCAGTACTTC. Amino acid sequence: CASSYSTKARGEQYF.